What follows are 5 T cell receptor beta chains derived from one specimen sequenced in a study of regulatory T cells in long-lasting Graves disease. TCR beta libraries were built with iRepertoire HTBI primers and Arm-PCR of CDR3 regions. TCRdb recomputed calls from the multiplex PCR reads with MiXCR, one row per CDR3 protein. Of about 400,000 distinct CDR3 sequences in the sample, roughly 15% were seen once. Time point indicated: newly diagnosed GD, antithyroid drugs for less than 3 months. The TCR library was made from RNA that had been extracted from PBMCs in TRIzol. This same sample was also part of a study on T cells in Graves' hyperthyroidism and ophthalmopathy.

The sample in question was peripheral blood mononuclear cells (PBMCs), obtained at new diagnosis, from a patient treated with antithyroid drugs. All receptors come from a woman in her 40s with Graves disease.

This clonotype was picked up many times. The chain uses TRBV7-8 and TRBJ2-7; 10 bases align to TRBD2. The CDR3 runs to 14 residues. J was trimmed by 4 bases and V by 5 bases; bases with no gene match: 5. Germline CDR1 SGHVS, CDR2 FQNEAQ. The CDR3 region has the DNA TGTGCCAGCAGCGTCGCTAGCGGGAGATACGAGCAGTACTTC. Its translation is CASSVASGRYEQYF.

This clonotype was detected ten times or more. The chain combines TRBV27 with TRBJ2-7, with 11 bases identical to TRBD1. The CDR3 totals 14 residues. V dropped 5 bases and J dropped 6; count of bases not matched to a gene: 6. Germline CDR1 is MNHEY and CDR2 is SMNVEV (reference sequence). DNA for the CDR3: TGTGCCAGCAGTCCCGGGACAGGGGGAACCGAGCAGTACTTC. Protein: CASSPGTGGTEQYF.

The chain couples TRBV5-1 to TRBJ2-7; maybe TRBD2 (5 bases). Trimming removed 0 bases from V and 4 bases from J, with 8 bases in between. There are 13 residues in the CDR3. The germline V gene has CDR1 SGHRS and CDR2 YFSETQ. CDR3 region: CASSLAGFYEQYF. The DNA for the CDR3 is TGCGCCAGCAGCTTGGCGGGGTTTTACGAGCAGTACTTC. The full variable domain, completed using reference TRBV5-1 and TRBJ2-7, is KAGVTQTPRYLIKTRGQQVTLSCSPISGHRSVSWYQQTPGQGLQFLFEYFSETQRNKGNFPGRFSGRQFSNSRSEMNVSTLELGDSALYLCASSLAGFYEQYFGPGTRLTVT.

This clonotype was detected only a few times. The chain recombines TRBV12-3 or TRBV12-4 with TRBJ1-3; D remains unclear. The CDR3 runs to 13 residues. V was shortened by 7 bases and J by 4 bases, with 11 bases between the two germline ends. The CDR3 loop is CASIGFRGNTIYF. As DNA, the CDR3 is TGTGCCAGCATCGGGTTTAGAGGAAACACCATATATTTT.

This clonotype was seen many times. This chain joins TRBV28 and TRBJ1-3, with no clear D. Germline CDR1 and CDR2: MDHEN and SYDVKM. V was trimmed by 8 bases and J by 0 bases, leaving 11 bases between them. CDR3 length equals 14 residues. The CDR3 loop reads CASSPTSSGNTIYF. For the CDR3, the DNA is TGTGCCAGCTCACCAACAAGCTCTGGAAACACCATATATTTT.